This is a list of T cell receptor beta chains from one sample in a study of T cell responses to AZD1222 COVID-19 vaccine. Here immunoSEQ multiplex PCR was the method, and the copy in TCRdb shows in-frame clones only, minus some. The sample has 90,000 to 140,000 clones; roughly 80% are singletons. This specimen consisted of peripheral blood, obtained on day 0 of AZD1222 vaccination. These TCRs come from an adult in good health. Both conserved end residues are part of each CDR3. The D gene is left open where the match is weak. Some rows mark clone size as missing; the rest say once, few, many or name a class of expanded clone.

v_gene	j_gene	d_gene	abundance	CDR3nt	CDR3aa
TRBV4-3	TRBJ1-3	-	once	TGCGCCAGCAGCCAAGCTACAGGTTATGGAAACACCATATATTTT	CASSQATGYGNTIYF
TRBV5-6	TRBJ2-6	-	once	TGTGCCAGCAGCCGGGGCAGGACCTTTGCCGGGGCCAACGTCCTGACTTTC	CASSRGRTFAGANVLTF
TRBV19	TRBJ1-6	-	-	TGTGCCAGTAGTATAGATCGCGGGGGGCGTTCACCCCTCCACTTT	CASSIDRGGRSPLHF
TRBV6-5	TRBJ2-7	-	-	TGTGCCAGCAGTTTAAGTCTTACCTACGAGCAGTACTTC	CASSLSLTYEQYF
TRBV7-9	TRBJ1-1	TRBD1	once	TGTGCCAGCAGCTTGGGGACAGCGAACACTGAAGCTTTCTTT	CASSLGTANTEAFF
TRBV5-6	TRBJ2-2	TRBD2	-	TGTGCCAGCAGCTTGGTAGCTAGCGGGAAACCCCGGAGGTCCGGGGAGCTGTTTTTT	CASSLVASGKPRRSGELFF
TRBV7-9	TRBJ2-2	-	-	TGTGCCAGCAGCCCCCGATTGGCCGGGGAGCTGTTTTTT	CASSPRLAGELFF
TRBV7-2	TRBJ1-2	-	-	TGTGCCAGCAGCTTTCCCCCCCCACAGGGCGGGAATGGCTACACCTTC	CASSFPPPQGGNGYTF
TRBV11-2	TRBJ2-5	-	-	TGTGCCAGCAGCTTAATTTCGTTCGGGGAGACCCAGTACTTC	CASSLISFGETQYF
TRBV7-9	TRBJ1-4	-	-	TGTGCCAGTCGGGGTTACGAAAAACTGTTTTTT	CASRGYEKLFF
TRBV5-6	TRBJ1-2	-	-	TGTGCCAGCAGCCCTCAGCTAGGACGGGGCTACACCTTC	CASSPQLGRGYTF
TRBV18	TRBJ1-5	-	-	TGTGCCAGCTCACCGGGGGGAAATCAGCCCCAGCATTTT	CASSPGGNQPQHF
TRBV7-6	TRBJ1-4	-	-	TGTGCCAGCAGCTTACGGGGACGTCGACAGACTAAAGCAACTAATGAAAAACTGTTTTTT	CASSLRGRRQTKATNEKLFF
TRBV2	TRBJ1-5	-	-	TGTGCCAGCATACAAGGGGTGGATCAGCCCCAGCATTTT	CASIQGVDQPQHF
TRBV28	TRBJ1-1	-	-	TGTGCCAGCAGTTTTTCAGGGTCCTTCGGCGCTGAAGCTTTCTTT	CASSFSGSFGAEAFF
TRBV5-5	TRBJ2-6	-	-	TGTGCCAGCAGCCCTACACCCAATGGGGCCAACGTCCTGACTTTC	CASSPTPNGANVLTF
TRBV14	TRBJ2-5	-	once	TGTGCCAGCAGCCCCGATCGAGGCCGTGTAACCCAGTACTTC	CASSPDRGRVTQYF
TRBV6-5	TRBJ1-4	TRBD1	-	TGTGCCAGCAGTTACTATGGGACAGGGTCTGAAAAACTGTTTTTT	CASSYYGTGSEKLFF
TRBV15	TRBJ1-1	-	-	TGTGCCACCAGCAGCACTTATTACACTGAAGCTTTCTTT	CATSSTYYTEAFF
TRBV9	TRBJ2-3	-	-	TGTGCCAGCAGCGCTGGGGACGCAGATACGCAGTATTTT	CASSAGDADTQYF
TRBV5-5	TRBJ1-5	-	-	TGTGCCAGCAAGATGGACAGCTCCGTTCAGCCCCAGCATTTT	CASKMDSSVQPQHF
TRBV11-2	TRBJ2-1	-	-	TGTGCCAGCAGCCGTAGTGCGGTATTCCAGGGACCTAGCTACAATGAGCAGTTCTTC	CASSRSAVFQGPSYNEQFF
TRBV25-1	TRBJ2-1	-	-	TGTGCCAGCAGTGAAGTGAGGAATGAGCAGTTCTTC	CASSEVRNEQFF
TRBV19	TRBJ1-3	TRBD1	-	TGTGCCAGTAGTGTCGGACAGGGCAACTCTGGAAACACCATATATTTT	CASSVGQGNSGNTIYF